This TCR beta chain came from a study of beta chain features in type 1 diabetes. Notes on this clone: Its antigen is not known.

General observations from the study: A moderate, significant TCRB CDR3 shortening appeared in type 1 diabetes across four CD4+ subsets.

Investigators reverse transcribed all isolated RNA, so they sequenced expressed TCRB transcripts. Libraries were prepared by immunoSEQ multiplex PCR; TCRdb keeps only in-frame clonotypes and omits some of them. The sample shows 300,000 to 450,000 clones, over 9.5% of them seen only once. The CDR3 has 15 residues. The V gene's germline CDR1 is LNHDA and CDR2 SQIVND (reference sequence). Trimming took 5 bases from V and 2 from J; bases not matched to a gene: 5. Specimen: naive CD4+ T cells from blood. This TCR came from a woman aged 18 to 35 with type 1 diabetes. V is TRBV19 and J is TRBJ1-5; 8 bases line up with TRBD1. The CDR3: CASSLQGAGNQPQHF. In DNA, the CDR3 is TGTGCCAGTAGTCTTCAGGGGGCTGGCAATCAGCCCCAGCATTTT. The whole variable domain, remainder taken from reference TRBV19 and TRBJ1-5, is DGGITQSPKYLFRKEGQNVTLSCEQNLNHDAMYWYRQDPGQGLRLIYYSQIVNDFQKGDIAEGYSVSREKKESFPLTVTSAQKNPTAFYLCASSLQGAGNQPQHFGDGTRLSIL.